This T cell receptor (beta chain) was recorded in a study of radiation and T cells in renal cell carcinoma. This sample's time point: baseline pretreatment blood. Treatment described: 15 Gy SBRT to primary tumor, nephrectomy 4 weeks later. The patient's renal cell carcinoma had clear cell pathology. Profiling relied on immunoSEQ multiplex PCR, and the TCRdb table lists in-frame clones only, not all of them. The sample carries under 55,000 clones, 65% to 90% recorded once. This CDR3 has 14 amino acids. The V gene's germline CDR1 is LNHNV and CDR2 YYDKDF (reference sequence). V was trimmed by 1 base and J by 0 bases, leaving 6 bases between them.

The receptor comes from a woman aged 70-85 years with renal cell carcinoma. This sequence joins TRBV15 and TRBJ2-5; D call uncertain. The sample here was blood, taken from a patient whose treatment included radiotherapy and nephrectomy. CDR3 coding DNA: TGTGCCACCAGCAGAGGGGCAGACCAAGAGACCCAGTACTTC. Protein: CATSRGADQETQYF.